This record concerns one T cell receptor (beta chain) sequence. Its antigen is still unknown. CDR3 length: 19 amino acids. CDR1 is SGHDN and CDR2 is FVKESK in the germline V gene. Trimming at V came to 1 base and at J to 7 bases, leaving 10 bases not matched to a gene. Sequencing used immunoSEQ version 4 in survey mode. Repertoires were generated with immunoSEQ multiplex PCR, while TCRdb's copy carries only in-frame clones and drops some. The table has under 40,000 clones, about four fifths seen once; the top ten hold 18%. The sample originates from a study of persistence of HIV-infected CD4 T cells. Across the whole study: Donors were ART-treated; their CMV- and Gag-responding CD4+ T cells were isolated. Blood samples, up to roughly 200 mL, came from multiple time points, except two leukapheresis donors sampled once. Study-wide results and limits: TCR analyses could not target the rare provirus-carrying CMV-responding cells.

An overlapping HIV-1 Gag peptide pool stimulated these cells at roughly 1 ug/peptide/mL. CD40L/CD69 double-negative CD45RO-high memory CD4+ T cells were collected. The genes are TRBV14 and TRBJ2-1, with 16 bases fitting TRBD2. The sequence derives from an adult woman with HIV who was CMV-seropositive. Material: CD4+ T cells sorted from PBMCs after 18-hour stimulation, obtained from a patient who received antiretroviral therapy. CDR3 sequence reads: CASSQGRSGTSGRGNEQFF. The CDR3 DNA sequence: TGTGCCAGCAGCCAAGGGAGATCCGGGACTAGCGGGAGGGGGAATGAGCAGTTCTTC.